This T cell receptor beta chain was captured in a study of blood T cells in healthy people across ages. As regards this clonotype: What it binds is not known.

Study findings and constraints: Across the age range, TCR beta diversity per million T cells fell in a roughly linear way.

Through a sample-barcoded 5' primer and a J-beta primer mix, a second PCR was run for roughly 6 to 11 cycles. TCRdb called the 5' RACE reads again in MiXCR, with one record for every CDR3 protein. The sample yields approximately 2,000,000 distinct CDR3 sequences, approximately 39% seen once. Trimming removed 7 bases from V and 3 bases from J, with 20 bases in between. Germline V gene data show CDR1 as SQVTM and CDR2 as ANQGSEA. The CDR3 length is 15 residues. The chain employs TRBV29-1 and TRBJ2-3; perhaps D is TRBD1 or TRBD2 (5 bases each). Sample: blood. This clonotype originated in a human donor in good health. The CDR3 sequence: CSAILFGAITDTQYF. For the CDR3, the DNA is TGCAGCGCTATACTCTTCGGGGCGATAACAGATACGCAGTATTTT.